The 20 T cell receptor beta chains below were found in one sample sequenced in a study of T cell responses to AZD1222 COVID-19 vaccine. Clones were sequenced by immunoSEQ multiplex PCR, and TCRdb holds only the in-frame ones, with some missing. The sample holds 150,000 or so clones, nearly 90% seen once. The sequences come from peripheral blood, collected on day 0 of AZD1222 vaccination. The receptors originated from an adult in good health.

The chain joins TRBV18 to TRBJ1-2; D unclear. The CDR3 extends over 13 amino acids. Germline CDR1 is KGHSH and CDR2 is LQKENI. The V and J ends lost 2 bases and 8 bases respectively, with 12 bases between them. The CDR3 is CASSPGLTSGYTF. The CDR3, as DNA: TGTGCCAGCTCACCAGGGTTGACCAGCGGCTACACCTTC.

V and J are TRBV9 and TRBJ2-3, with D tentatively TRBD1 (6 bases). The V and J ends lost 2 bases and 3 bases respectively, with 13 bases between them. Germline CDR1 reads SGDLS; CDR2 reads YYNGEE. The CDR3 covers 15 residues. CDR3 nucleotide sequence: TGTGCCAGCAGCGTCTGGGGGCAGGGTACAGATACGCAGTATTTT. Translating it yields CASSVWGQGTDTQYF.

J is TRBJ2-3 and V is TRBV7-2, with 8 bases that match TRBD1. Germline CDR1 reads SGHTA; CDR2 reads FQGNSA. The J segment lost 2 bases and the V segment lost 1 base, leaving 8 bases of the junction unmatched. The CDR3 has 17 amino acids. CDR3 nucleotides: TGTGCCAGCAGCTTAGAAGTTGCAGGGGGCGTCACAGATACGCAGTATTTT. This encodes CASSLEVAGGVTDTQYF. Based on the CDR3 plus reference TRBV7-2 and TRBJ2-3, the full variable domain is GAGVSQSPSNKVTEKGKDVELRCDPISGHTALYWYRQSLGQGLEFLIYFQGNSAPDKSGLPSDRFSAERTGGSVSTLTIQRTQQEDSAVYLCASSLEVAGGVTDTQYFGPGTRLTVL.

The J gene is TRBJ2-1, the V gene TRBV4-3, with TRBD2 identical over 8 bases. V was pared by 0 bases and J by 6 bases, with 13 bases of the junction left unmatched. This CDR3 region has 18 residues. Germline V gene data show CDR1 as LGHNA and CDR2 as YSLEER. CDR3 protein: CASSQDRFREGAGNEQFF. As DNA, the CDR3 is TGCGCCAGCAGCCAAGATCGGTTTCGGGAGGGAGCCGGCAATGAGCAGTTCTTC.

The genes are TRBV3-1 (or the pseudogene TRBV3-2) and TRBJ2-1; 10 nucleotides line up with TRBD2. The V and J ends lost 3 bases and 8 bases, in that order; junction bases with no gene match: 16. This CDR3 is built from 18 residues. CDR1 is LGHDT and CDR2 is YNNKEL in the germline V gene (reference sequence). CDR3 protein: CASSHGLAGDYWMDEQFF. The CDR3 DNA reads TGTGCCAGCAGCCATGGGCTAGCGGGAGATTATTGGATGGATGAGCAGTTCTTC.

The chain couples TRBV2 to TRBJ2-7; no clear D gene. Germline V gene sequence: CDR1 SNHLY, CDR2 FYNNEI. The V end lost 1 base, the J end lost 5 bases, and 6 bases lay between the germline ends. The CDR3 runs 12 residues. CDR3 protein: CASSEGRDEQYF. CDR3 DNA: TGTGCCAGCAGTGAAGGAAGGGACGAGCAGTACTTC.

The sample holds one count of this clone. This sequence joins TRBV30 and TRBJ1-1; a weak D match, TRBD1 (6 bases). The CDR3 contains 15 residues. V was cut by 1 base and J by 1 base, with 13 bases left in between. Germline V gene data show CDR1 as GTSNPN and CDR2 as SVGIG (reference sequence). CDR3 DNA sequence: TGTGCCTGGAGTGAAAATACAGGGACGAACACTGAAGCTTTCTTT. As protein: CAWSENTGTNTEAFF.

The V and J genes are TRBV4-1 and TRBJ2-1; D unresolved. The germline V gene has CDR1 MGHRA and CDR2 YSYEKL. Trimming pared 6 bases from V and 0 bases from J, leaving 6 bases between. The CDR3 loop spans 13 amino acids. The CDR3 reads CASSRSSYNEQFF. DNA of the CDR3: TGCGCCAGCAGTAGGAGCTCCTACAATGAGCAGTTCTTC.

The CDR3 DNA follows: TGCGCCAGCAGCTCCTCGATACGGGTGGGGGATCAGCCCCAGCATTTT. It codes for CASSSSIRVGDQPQHF. The chain carries TRBV10-2 and TRBJ1-5; a weak D match, TRBD1 (5 bases). CDR3 length equals 16 residues. The ends were cut back, 6 bases at V and 5 bases at J, with 20 bases in the middle. CDR1 is WSHSY, CDR2 SAAADI, per germline.

This clone was recorded a few times. The gene calls are TRBV6-5 and TRBJ1-6, with TRBD1 matching 10 bases. Germline V CDR1 and CDR2: MNHEY, SVGAGI. With V trimmed by 6 bases and J by 10 bases, 6 bases remained unmatched. The CDR3 is 14 residues long. The CDR3: CASRSGTGVSPLHF. The CDR3, as DNA: TGTGCCAGCAGGTCCGGGACAGGGGTATCACCCCTCCACTTT.

Points on this clone: Other DNA sequences from this sample encode an identical CDR3 as well. This sequence joins TRBV5-4 and TRBJ2-2; D might be TRBD1 or TRBD2, each matching 5 bases. V was clipped by 2 bases and J by 1 base, with 9 bases between them. CDR1 SGHNT and CDR2 YYREEE come from the germline V gene (reference sequence). This CDR3 spans 15 amino acids. The CDR3 sequence is CASSLGTGNTGELFF. The CDR3 coding sequence is TGTGCCAGCAGCTTAGGGACGGGGAACACCGGGGAGCTGTTTTTT. The full variable domain, in which reference TRBV5-4 and TRBJ2-2 provide the parts outside the CDR3, is ETGVTQSPTHLIKTRGQQVTLRCSSQSGHNTVSWYQQALGQGPQFIFQYYREEENGRGNFPPRFSGLQFPNYSSELNVNALELDDSALYLCASSLGTGNTGELFFGEGSRLTVL.

This sequence joins TRBV29-1 and TRBJ2-7, with a weak D call TRBD1 (5 bases). Looked up from germline, CDR1 is SQVTM and CDR2 is ANQGSEA. V gave up 4 bases and J gave up 1 base, with 11 bases separating them. There are 13 residues in the CDR3. The CDR3 bases are TGCAGCGTTGTCCCGGCAGGGTCCTACGAGCAGTACTTC. This translates into CSVVPAGSYEQYF.

The genes are TRBV7-9 and TRBJ2-5; 7 positions match TRBD1. The CDR3 spans 16 residues. The ends lost 4 bases at V and 5 bases at J; junction bases unmatched: 13. Germline V gene sequence: CDR1 SEHNR, CDR2 FQNEAQ (reference sequence). For the CDR3, the DNA is TGTGCCAGCAGCTCCAACCTTAGGGGGCGGTTGGAGACCCAGTACTTC. Translation gives CASSSNLRGRLETQYF.

The chain recombines TRBV7-2 with TRBJ1-6, with TRBD1 identical over 9 bases. Germline V gene sequence: CDR1 SGHTA, CDR2 FQGNSA. Unmatched junction bases numbered 11, after V lost 5 bases and J lost 12 bases. This CDR3 contains 15 residues. The CDR3 loop reads CASSAPGQGFQPLHF. The DNA of the CDR3 is TGTGCCAGCAGCGCGCCGGGACAGGGTTTTCAACCCCTCCACTTT.

The CDR3 sequence is CASSQVRGGGTDTQYF. CDR3 sequence (DNA): TGTGCCAGCAGCCAAGTCCGGGGTGGGGGCACAGATACGCAGTATTTT. This chain uses TRBV4-2 with TRBJ2-3, with a weak D call TRBD2 (5 bases). From germline, CDR1 is LGHNA and CDR2 YNFKEQ. The CDR3 spans 16 residues. V was cut by 1 base and J by 1 base, with 12 bases left in between.

The CDR3 nucleotides read TGTGCCAGTAGTGCATACTTCGACAGGGGGTATAGCAATCAGCCCCAGCATTTT. Translated: CASSAYFDRGYSNQPQHF. The chain uses TRBV19 and TRBJ1-5, with 9 bases matching TRBD1. Germline CDR1 is LNHDA and CDR2 is SQIVND (reference sequence). Trimming removed 5 bases from V and 0 bases from J; junction bases left unmatched: 11. The CDR3 spans 18 residues.

The rearrangement uses TRBV6-6 and TRBJ2-1; possible D gene TRBD2, 5 bases. Germline V lookup: CDR1 MNHNY, CDR2 SVGAGI (reference sequence). The CDR3 totals 15 residues. V lost 0 bases and J lost 5, with 11 bases in between. This chain's CDR3 is CASSYSRAADNEQFF. CDR3 DNA: TGTGCCAGCAGTTACTCGAGGGCAGCCGACAATGAGCAGTTCTTC.

The chain links TRBV12-3 or TRBV12-4 to TRBJ1-2; D may be TRBD1 (6 bases). CDR3 size: 13 residues. Between the trimmed V and J ends, which lost 6 bases and 7 bases, there was a span of 15 bases. CDR3 in amino acids: CASRIQGIGGYTF. The CDR3 DNA sequence: TGTGCCAGCAGAATACAGGGAATAGGTGGCTACACCTTC.

The chain has TRBV7-3 and TRBJ2-1; 13 nucleotides match TRBD2. Looked up from germline, CDR1 is SGHTA and CDR2 is FQGTGA. The CDR3 consists of 14 residues. The V gene end was trimmed by 4 bases and the J gene end by 10 bases; junction bases not matched to a gene: 4. CDR3 in DNA: TGTGCCAGCAGCTCCGGACTAGCGGGAGAAGAGCAGTTCTTC. Protein product: CASSSGLAGEEQFF.

The chain combines TRBV4-3 with TRBJ2-3; D remains unclear. Germline-derived CDR1 and CDR2 are LGHNA and YSLEER. V lost 0 bases and J 11 bases, leaving 9 bases between the germline ends. This CDR3 has 12 residues. The CDR3 nucleotides are TGCGCCAGCAGCCAAGATGCCGGTTGGCAGTATTTT. It specifies CASSQDAGWQYF.